This T cell receptor (beta chain) is from a study of OX40 agonist ivuxolimab in advanced cancers. As for the study in general: An anti-OX40 (CD134) antibody with agonistic activity, ivuxolimab, was administered to patients.

Clones were read by immunoSEQ multiplex PCR, and TCRdb kept only the in-frame ones, dropping some. The repertoire holds approximately 62,000 clones, with roughly 88% as singletons. Study-level results: Expanded clones were, on average, more numerous in CD8+ T cells than in CD4+.

A word on this clone: Its antigen is unidentified.

The TCR sequence derives from an adult with an advanced solid tumor such as melanoma, head and neck, liver or kidney cancer. The sample here was CD4+ or CD8+ T cells sorted from blood, taken in a trial of the OX40 agonist ivuxolimab.

The CDR3 DNA reads as TGTGCCAGCAGCTTTGGGGCAGCCAAAAACATTCAGTACTTC. Residues: CASSFGAAKNIQYF. V gene TRBV7-2 combines with J gene TRBJ2-4; the D gene is possibly TRBD1 (5 bases). V shed 3 bases and J shed 0 bases, with 6 bases lying between them. CDR1 is SGHTA, CDR2 FQGNSA, per germline. The CDR3 is made up of 14 amino acids. Based on the CDR3 plus reference TRBV7-2 and TRBJ2-4, the full variable domain is GAGVSQSPSNKVTEKGKDVELRCDPISGHTALYWYRQSLGQGLEFLIYFQGNSAPDKSGLPSDRFSAERTGGSVSTLTIQRTQQEDSAVYLCASSFGAAKNIQYFGAGTRLSVL.